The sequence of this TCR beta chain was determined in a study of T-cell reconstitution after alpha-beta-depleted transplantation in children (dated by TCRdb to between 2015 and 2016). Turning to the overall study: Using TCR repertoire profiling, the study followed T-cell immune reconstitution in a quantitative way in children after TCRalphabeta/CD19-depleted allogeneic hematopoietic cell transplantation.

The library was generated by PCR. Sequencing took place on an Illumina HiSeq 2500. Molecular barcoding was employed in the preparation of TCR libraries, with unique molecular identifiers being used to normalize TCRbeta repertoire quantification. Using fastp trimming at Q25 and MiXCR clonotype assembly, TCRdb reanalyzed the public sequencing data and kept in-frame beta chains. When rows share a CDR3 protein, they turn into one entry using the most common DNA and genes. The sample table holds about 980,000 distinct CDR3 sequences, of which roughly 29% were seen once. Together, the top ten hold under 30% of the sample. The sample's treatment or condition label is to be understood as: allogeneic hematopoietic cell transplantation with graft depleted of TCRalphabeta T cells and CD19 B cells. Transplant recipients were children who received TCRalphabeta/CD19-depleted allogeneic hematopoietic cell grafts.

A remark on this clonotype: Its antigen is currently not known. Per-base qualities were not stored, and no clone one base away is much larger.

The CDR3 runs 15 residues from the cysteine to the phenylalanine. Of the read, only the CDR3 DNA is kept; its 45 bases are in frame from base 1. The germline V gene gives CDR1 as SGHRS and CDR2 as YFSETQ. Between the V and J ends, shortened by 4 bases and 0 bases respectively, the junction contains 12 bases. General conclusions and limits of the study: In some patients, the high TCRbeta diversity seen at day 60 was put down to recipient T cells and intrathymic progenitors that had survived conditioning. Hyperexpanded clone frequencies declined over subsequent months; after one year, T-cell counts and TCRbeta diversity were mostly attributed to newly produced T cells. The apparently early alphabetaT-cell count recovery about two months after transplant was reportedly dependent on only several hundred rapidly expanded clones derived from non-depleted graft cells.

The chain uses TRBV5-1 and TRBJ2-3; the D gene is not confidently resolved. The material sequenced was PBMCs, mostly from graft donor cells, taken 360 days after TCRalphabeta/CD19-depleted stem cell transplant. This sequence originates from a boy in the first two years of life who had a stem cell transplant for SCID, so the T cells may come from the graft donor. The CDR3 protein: CASSEGLTSTDTQYF. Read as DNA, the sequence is TGCGCCAGCAGCGAAGGATTAACTAGCACAGATACGCAGTATTTT.